These 2 T cell receptor beta chains share one sample of origin, sequenced in a study of shared clonotypes between healthy human individuals (dated by TCRdb to 2020 to 2021). Libraries were prepared through the immunoSEQ multiplex PCR assay. TCRdb limited this immuneACCESS table to in-frame rearrangements with V and J called. A share of clones is missing; checked studies link under half to unresolved V genes, and the rest is unexplained. The sample profile shows some 350,000 clones; less than 85% of them were found once. 10% to 13% of the sample is taken by the ten largest. Sequenced input: memory CD4+ T cells sorted from blood. What the cell subset or site label conveys for this sample: CD45RA-negative fraction. Every receptor here comes from a young man in good health.

The gene calls are TRBV6-1 and TRBJ2-7, with D possibly called TRBD1 or TRBD2 (5 bases each). From germline, CDR1 is MNHNS and CDR2 SASEGT. Trimming stripped 2 bases from V and 3 bases from J, with 14 bases between. This CDR3 is 15 amino acids long. In DNA form, the CDR3 reads TGTGCCAGCAGTGAACAGGGTGTGGGGGACTACGAGCAGTACTTC. It encodes CASSEQGVGDYEQYF.

The gene calls are TRBV10-3 and TRBJ2-2; 8 nucleotides agree with TRBD1. Germline CDR1 ENHRY, CDR2 SYGVKD. J lost 0 bases, V lost 10 bases, and 4 bases had no gene match. The length of the CDR3 is 14 residues. The CDR3 here is CATWTGSNTGELFF. CDR3 in DNA: TGTGCCACGTGGACAGGGTCGAACACCGGGGAGCTGTTTTTT.